The clone carrying this TCR beta chain was detected a few times. The data were taken from a study of blood T cells in healthy people across ages. The study recruited healthy Caucasian donors from Russia who were aged about 6 to 90. The CDR3 consists of 14 residues. Trimming pared 6 bases from V and 7 bases from J, leaving 18 bases between. Germline V gives CDR1 MDHEN, CDR2 SYDVKM. Using a J-beta primer mix together with a sample-barcoded 5' primer, a second PCR was run for roughly 7 to 11 cycles. A tag from a template-switch adaptor with 12 random nucleotides marked each cDNA molecule. TCRdb fed the 5' RACE reads into MiXCR, producing one record per CDR3 protein. The sample carries 1.5 million to 2 million distinct CDR3 sequences, under 30% recorded once.

This rearrangement joins TRBV28 to TRBJ1-2; TRBD1 is a possible D gene (5 bases). Material: blood. This TCR derives from a woman aged 30 to 39 in good health. The CDR3 sequence is CASRSVGVGTGYTF. For the CDR3, the DNA is TGTGCCAGCAGGTCTGTGGGGGTCGGGACTGGCTACACCTTC.